Included here is one T cell receptor beta chain sequence, with context. TCRdb's copy holds only in-frame clones and misses some; the assay was immunoSEQ multiplex PCR. Here the sample spans around 49,000 clones, about 72% being singletons. This sample stems from a study of blood T cell repertoires in COVID-19. Study in general: The origin of the acute and convalescent COVID-19 samples was the United States, Italy and Spain.

The CDR3 is 12 amino acids. The receptor was derived from a woman aged 50 to 60 with acute COVID-19. Sequencing used PBMCs or T cells enriched from blood (not recorded which). The rearrangement uses TRBV21-1 and TRBJ2-2; the table's D call, TRBD1, was not checked against the DNA. TRBV21-1 is a known pseudogene. This chain's CDR3 is CASLRGGGELFF. In DNA form, the CDR3 reads TGTGCCAGCCTCAGGGGCGGCGGGGAGCTGTTTTTT.